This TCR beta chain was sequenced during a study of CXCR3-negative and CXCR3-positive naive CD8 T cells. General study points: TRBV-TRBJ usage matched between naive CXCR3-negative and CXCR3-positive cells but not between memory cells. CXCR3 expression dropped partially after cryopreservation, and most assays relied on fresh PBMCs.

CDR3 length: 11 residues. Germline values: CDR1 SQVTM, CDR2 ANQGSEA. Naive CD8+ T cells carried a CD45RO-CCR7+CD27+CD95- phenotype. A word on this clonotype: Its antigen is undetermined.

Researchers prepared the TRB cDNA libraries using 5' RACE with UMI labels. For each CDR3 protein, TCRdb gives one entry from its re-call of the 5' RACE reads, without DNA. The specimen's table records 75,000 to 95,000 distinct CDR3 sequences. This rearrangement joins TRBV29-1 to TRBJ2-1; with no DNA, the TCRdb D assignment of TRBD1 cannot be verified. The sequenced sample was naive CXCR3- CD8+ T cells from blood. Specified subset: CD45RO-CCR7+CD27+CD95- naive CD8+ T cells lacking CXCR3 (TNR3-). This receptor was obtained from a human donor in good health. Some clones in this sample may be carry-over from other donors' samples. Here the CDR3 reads CSAPDYNEQFF.